The T cell receptor beta chain described here comes from a study of HIV-infected patients and healthy controls. TCRdb re-called the 5' RACE reads with MiXCR, one entry per CDR3 protein. This table has about 64,000 distinct CDR3 sequences, less than 20% appearing once. This CDR3 is built from 15 residues. Looked up from germline, CDR1 is MNHEY and CDR2 is SMNVEV (reference sequence). Losses at the gene ends were 0 bases for V and 2 bases for J; bases not matched to a gene: 4. The receptor's source is a human donor in good health. The V call is TRBV27, the J call TRBJ2-7; 7 nucleotides match TRBD2. Sample: CD4+ T cells from blood. In nucleotides, the CDR3 is TGTGCCAGCAGTTTATCACTAGCGCAGCCCTACGAGCAGTACTTC. As protein: CASSLSLAQPYEQYF.